These 14 T cell receptor beta chains were all obtained from the same sample, sequenced in a study of a mutant IDH1 vaccine in newly diagnosed glioma listed by TCRdb under 2021. To prepare the library, the immunoSEQ multiplex PCR assay was applied. The table comes from immuneACCESS by way of TCRdb, which keeps in-frame sequences with V and J called. Part of the clones is missing from these tables; in studies checked, under half for an unresolved V gene and the rest for unknown reasons. This sample has about 36,000 clones in its table, and 75% of those were observed once. About 8.9% of the sample lies in the top ten. The time point label of this sample denotes: week 47, end of study. Each vaccine dose, consisting of 300 ug of a 20-mer mutant IDH1 peptide in Montanide, was administered subcutaneously with topical imiquimod. These TCRs are of unknown antigen specificity. Sequencing used PBMCs, obtained from a glioma patient whose treatment included an IDH1 peptide vaccine. These receptor sequences come from a man aged 40-55 years with glioma.

V gene TRBV18 combines with J gene TRBJ1-5; D is ambiguous. The CDR3 sequence is 13 residues long. V was shortened by 3 bases and J by 8 bases, with 11 bases between the two germline ends. CDR1 and CDR2 from the germline V gene are KGHSH and LQKENI. CDR3 sequence reads: CASSPGHGEPQHF. For the CDR3, the DNA is TGTGCCAGCTCACCTGGCCACGGGGAGCCCCAGCATTTT. The full variable domain, with the rest looked up from reference TRBV18 and TRBJ1-5, is NAGVMQNPRHLVRRRGQEARLRCSPMKGHSHVYWYRQLPEEGLKFMVYLQKENIIDESGMPKERFSAEFPKEGPSILRIQQVVRGDSAAYFCASSPGHGEPQHFGDGTRLSIL.

This clone was picked up a small number of times. V is TRBV6-5 and J is TRBJ2-5; D remains unclear. The CDR3 is 15 residues long. Trimming shortened V by 0 bases and J by 2 bases, and 10 bases separated the two germline ends. CDR1 is MNHEY and CDR2 is SVGAGI in the germline V gene. CDR3 residues: CASSYSNLNQETQYF. CDR3 DNA: TGTGCCAGCAGTTACTCCAATTTGAATCAAGAGACCCAGTACTTC.

The rearrangement links TRBV19 to TRBJ2-3; the D gene is possibly TRBD2 (6 bases). V lost 9 bases to trimming and J lost 11 bases, with 21 bases between them. This CDR3 contains 13 residues. The germline V gene has CDR1 LNHDA and CDR2 SQIVND (reference sequence). In DNA form, the CDR3 reads TGTGCCAGCAATACCGGCGGGGCCGAGGGGCAGTATTTT. This codes for CASNTGGAEGQYF. Together with reference TRBV19 and TRBJ2-3, the CDR3 gives the full variable domain: DGGITQSPKYLFRKEGQNVTLSCEQNLNHDAMYWYRQDPGQGLRLIYYSQIVNDFQKGDIAEGYSVSREKKESFPLTVTSAQKNPTAFYLCASNTGGAEGQYFGPGTRLTVL.

This clone was seen only a few times. The genes are TRBV5-1 and TRBJ2-7; 9 bases are a match to TRBD2. This CDR3 is 14 amino acids long. J gave up 7 bases and V 7 bases, and 12 bases lay outside the gene matches. Germline CDR1 SGHRS, CDR2 YFSETQ. DNA of the CDR3: TGCGCCAGCCGGGGGCGGGAGGGCCTTTCTGAGCAGTACTTC. It codes for CASRGREGLSEQYF. Full variable domain (outside the CDR3, taken from reference TRBV5-1 and TRBJ2-7): KAGVTQTPRYLIKTRGQQVTLSCSPISGHRSVSWYQQTPGQGLQFLFEYFSETQRNKGNFPGRFSGRQFSNSRSEMNVSTLELGDSALYLCASRGREGLSEQYFGPGTRLTVT.

This rearrangement joins TRBV11-1 to TRBJ1-1; 7 bases line up with TRBD1. Germline CDR1 SGHAT, CDR2 FQDESV (reference sequence). This CDR3 contains 16 residues. Losses at the gene ends were 4 bases for V and 0 bases for J; bases not matched to a gene: 8. The CDR3 is CASSSGGQLMNTEAFF. The CDR3 DNA is TGTGCCAGCAGCTCAGGGGGACAATTAATGAACACTGAAGCTTTCTTT. The full variable domain, in which reference TRBV11-1 and TRBJ1-1 provide the parts outside the CDR3, is EAEVAQSPRYKITEKSQAVAFWCDPISGHATLYWYRQILGQGPELLVQFQDESVVDDSQLPKDRFSAERLKGVDSTLKIQPAELGDSAMYLCASSSGGQLMNTEAFFGQGTRLTVV.

This rearrangement joins TRBV19 to TRBJ2-5, with D possibly being TRBD2 (6 bases). The CDR3 has 12 amino acids. Germline CDR1 LNHDA, CDR2 SQIVND (reference sequence). Trimming stripped 6 bases from V and 5 bases from J, with 10 bases between. The CDR3 DNA reads TGTGCCAGTAGAGGGCTAGCGGAGACCCAGTACTTC. As protein: CASRGLAETQYF.

The rearrangement links TRBV27 to TRBJ2-3, with a weak D call TRBD1 (6 bases). The length of the CDR3 is 14 residues. Germline assignment: CDR1 MNHEY and CDR2 SMNVEV (reference sequence). V was clipped by 5 bases and J by 0 bases, with 9 bases between them. CDR3 residues: CASSHRESTDTQYF. CDR3 DNA sequence: TGTGCCAGCAGTCACAGGGAGAGCACAGATACGCAGTATTTT.

This chain links TRBV11-3 with TRBJ2-1, with 11 bases matching TRBD2. J was trimmed by 9 bases and V by 2 bases; bases with no gene match: 18. CDR3 length equals 19 residues. Germline lookup yields CDR1 SGHNT and CDR2 YENEEA. The CDR3 sequence is CASSLKVGTSGSGRSEQFF. Here the CDR3 DNA reads TGTGCCAGCAGCTTAAAGGTGGGAACTAGCGGGAGTGGTCGCAGTGAGCAGTTCTTC.

This clone was seen once. The chain links TRBV19 to TRBJ2-3; 9 bases match TRBD2. There are 15 residues in the CDR3. CDR1 LNHDA and CDR2 SQIVND come from the germline V gene (reference sequence). The V gene end was trimmed by 4 bases and the J gene end by 6 bases; junction bases not matched to a gene: 8. The CDR3 DNA reads as TGTGCCAGTAGTACCGGGACTAGCCTATCGGATACGCAGTATTTT. Translation: CASSTGTSLSDTQYF.

Only one count was recorded for this clone. The rearrangement joins TRBV13 to TRBJ2-2; 10 bases align to TRBD2. This CDR3 contains 13 residues. Germline-derived CDR1 and CDR2 are PRHDT and FYEKMQ (reference sequence). V shed 8 bases and J 7 bases; nucleotides not matched to a gene: 4. The CDR3 here is CASLAGVHGELFF. CDR3 nucleotide sequence: TGTGCCAGCCTAGCGGGAGTGCACGGGGAGCTGTTTTTT.

This chain links TRBV11-2 with TRBJ1-4; D is perhaps TRBD1 (5 bases). The germline V gene encodes CDR1 SGHAT and CDR2 FQNNGV. The CDR3 contains 14 residues. Deletions cut 1 base from V and 8 bases from J, with 11 bases between. The CDR3 reads CASSLGGVGEKLFF. CDR3 sequence (DNA): TGTGCCAGCAGCTTAGGGGGCGTAGGGGAAAAACTGTTTTTT.

The chain combines TRBV5-5 with TRBJ1-1, with a possible D match to TRBD1 (5 bases). V was clipped by 4 bases and J by 0 bases, with 13 bases between them. The CDR3 is 15 amino acids. Germline CDR1 SGHKS, CDR2 YYEKEE (reference sequence). CDR3 nucleotide sequence: TGTGCCAGCAGCGTGGGACCGTTGTTGAACACTGAAGCTTTCTTT. Amino acids: CASSVGPLLNTEAFF.

This chain connects TRBV6-1 to TRBJ1-6; D possibly corresponds to TRBD1 (6 bases). CDR3 length: 15 residues. V was pared by 5 bases and J by 8 bases, with 16 bases between. Germline CDR1 and CDR2: MNHNS and SASEGT. CDR3 sequence reads: CASSIRGGRDSPLHF. In nucleotides, the CDR3 is TGTGCCAGCAGTATTCGAGGGGGAAGAGATTCACCCCTCCACTTT.

The chain carries TRBV5-4 and TRBJ2-1; D possibly corresponds to TRBD1 (5 bases). Germline V gives CDR1 SGHNT, CDR2 YYREEE (reference sequence). The CDR3 is 15 residues long. Trimming pared 4 bases from V and 2 bases from J, leaving 13 bases between. The CDR3 DNA is TGTGCCAGCAGCCTGCGGCGGACAACCTACAATGAGCAGTTCTTC. It codes for CASSLRRTTYNEQFF.